One and the same sample provided the 26 T cell receptor beta chains below, sequenced in a study of T cell responses to AZD1222 COVID-19 vaccine. Here immunoSEQ multiplex PCR was the method, and the copy in TCRdb shows in-frame clones only, minus some. Here the sample spans roughly 150,000 clones, approximately 90% being singletons. The input for sequencing was peripheral blood, taken on day 0 of AZD1222 vaccination. The receptors derive from an adult in good health.

Only one count was recorded for this clone. The V and J genes are TRBV5-8 and TRBJ2-5; a possible D gene is TRBD1 (5 bases). There are 14 residues in the CDR3. The V and J ends lost 4 bases and 2 bases respectively, with 12 bases between them. In germline, CDR1 is SGHTS, CDR2 YDEGEE. The CDR3 spells CASSLRTFQETQYF. Written as DNA, the CDR3 is TGTGCCAGCAGCCTTCGGACATTTCAAGAGACCCAGTACTTC.

The genes are TRBV11-2 and TRBJ2-7; TRBD2 agrees at 7 bases. V lost 1 base to trimming and J lost 4 bases; unmatched junction nucleotides: 4. Germline loops: CDR1 SGHAT, CDR2 FQNNGV. The CDR3 extends over 14 amino acids. CDR3 amino acids: CASSLGLALYEQYF. CDR3 coding DNA: TGTGCCAGCAGCTTAGGACTAGCCCTTTACGAGCAGTACTTC.

This sequence joins TRBV11-2 and TRBJ2-7, with a tentative D call TRBD1 (6 bases). Germline V gene sequence: CDR1 SGHAT, CDR2 FQNNGV. Trimming pared 5 bases from V and 5 bases from J, leaving 16 bases between. The CDR3 is 14 residues long. The CDR3 DNA is TGTGCCAGCAGCCCCCAATCGACAGGCGACGAGCAGTACTTC. This translates into CASSPQSTGDEQYF.

The chain has TRBV28 and TRBJ2-3; 10 bases map to TRBD1. This CDR3 is built from 15 residues. V was pared by 5 bases and J by 5 bases, with 7 bases of the junction left unmatched. In germline, CDR1 is MDHEN, CDR2 SYDVKM. The CDR3 bases are TGTGCCAGCAGTCAGGGGGGACAGGGGAAAGATACGCAGTATTTT. It yields the protein CASSQGGQGKDTQYF. Complete variable domain (other parts from reference TRBV28 and TRBJ2-3): DVKVTQSSRYLVKRTGEKVFLECVQDMDHENMFWYRQDPGLGLRLIYFSYDVKMKEKGDIPEGYSVSREKKERFSLILESASTNQTSMYLCASSQGGQGKDTQYFGPGTRLTVL.

The chain joins TRBV19 to TRBJ1-5; TRBD1 is a possible D gene (6 bases). The CDR3 runs 17 residues. Germline-derived CDR1 and CDR2 are LNHDA and SQIVND (reference sequence). V lost 2 bases and J lost 2, with 16 bases in between. This chain's CDR3 is CASSINRVQKGNQPQHF. The DNA of the CDR3 is TGTGCCAGTAGTATAAACAGGGTCCAGAAGGGCAATCAGCCCCAGCATTTT.

The chain employs TRBV15 and TRBJ1-4; 7 nucleotides line up with TRBD1. The germline V gene has CDR1 LNHNV and CDR2 YYDKDF (reference sequence). The J segment lost 10 bases and the V segment lost 1 base, leaving 9 bases of the junction unmatched. The CDR3 has 15 amino acids. CDR3 sequence reads: CATSRADRAGRKLFF. The CDR3, as DNA: TGTGCCACCAGCAGAGCCGACAGGGCAGGACGAAAACTGTTTTTT.

The V gene is TRBV6-5, the J gene TRBJ1-1, with D hard to call. Trimming took 0 bases from V and 2 from J, leaving 13 bases between them. The CDR3 loop spans 16 amino acids. CDR1 is MNHEY and CDR2 is SVGAGI in the germline V gene. CDR3 sequence (DNA): TGTGCCAGCAGTTACTCGGGTTCGGGCCTTAACACTGAAGCTTTCTTT. This gives the protein CASSYSGSGLNTEAFF.

The gene calls are TRBV11-1 and TRBJ2-7; D remains unclear. CDR1 SGHAT and CDR2 FQDESV come from the germline V gene (reference sequence). The CDR3 is 13 amino acids. The V end lost 5 bases, the J end lost 6 bases, and 14 bases lay between the germline ends. The DNA of the CDR3 is TGTGCCAGCAGCCCCGCCCGACGAGGCGAGCAGTACTTC. Translation gives CASSPARRGEQYF.

Turning to this clone: A read error may produce the germline difference seen at one junction end. The chain has TRBV24-1 and TRBJ1-2, with D hard to call. The CDR3 is made up of 12 amino acids. Germline loops: CDR1 KGHDR, CDR2 SFDVKD. The CDR3, as DNA: TGTGCCACCAGTGCCCAGACCCGGAGGAGATTCTTC. As protein: CATSAQTRRRFF.

This chain uses TRBV4-1 with TRBJ2-3, with D tentatively TRBD2 (6 bases). Germline V gene lookup returns CDR1 MGHRA and CDR2 YSYEKL. Trimming took off 2 bases at V and 0 bases at J, with 12 bases between the two ends. The CDR3 loop spans 16 amino acids. CDR3 in amino acids: CASSQTAGTSTDTQYF. The DNA of the CDR3 is TGCGCCAGCAGCCAAACGGCGGGAACTAGCACAGATACGCAGTATTTT.

The chain carries TRBV4-1 and TRBJ1-5; TRBD1 matches at 10 bases. The germline gives CDR1 MGHRA, CDR2 YSYEKL. The V gene end was trimmed by 5 bases and the J gene end by 1 base; junction bases not matched to a gene: 5. This CDR3 region has 16 residues. The CDR3 sequence: CASSGTGDVSNQPQHF. The CDR3, as DNA: TGCGCCAGCAGCGGGACAGGGGATGTCAGCAATCAGCCCCAGCATTTT.

This sequence joins TRBV6-5 and TRBJ1-5; weak D call: TRBD1 (5 bases). The CDR3 is 15 residues long. Germline loops: CDR1 MNHEY, CDR2 SVGAGI. Trimming removed 5 bases from V and 4 bases from J, with 15 bases in between. CDR3 amino acids: CASSTEAGWNQPQHF. CDR3 sequence (DNA): TGTGCCAGCAGTACCGAGGCAGGGTGGAATCAGCCCCAGCATTTT.

V is TRBV11-1 and J is TRBJ2-1; 10 bases match TRBD2. Germline assignment: CDR1 SGHAT and CDR2 FQDESV (reference sequence). This CDR3 comprises 15 residues. V shed 1 base and J 7 bases; nucleotides not matched to a gene: 4. In DNA, the CDR3 is TGTGCCAGCAGCTTAGTCCTAGCGGGAGCAAATGAGCAGTTCTTC. Encoded protein: CASSLVLAGANEQFF.

The V gene is TRBV5-1, the J gene TRBJ1-4; 7 nucleotides line up with TRBD1. This CDR3 has 15 residues. V dropped 3 bases and J dropped 4; count of bases not matched to a gene: 6. Germline assignment: CDR1 SGHRS and CDR2 YFSETQ. The CDR3 reads CASSWGTALNEKLFF. Here the CDR3 DNA reads TGCGCCAGCAGCTGGGGGACAGCCCTTAATGAAAAACTGTTTTTT.

As DNA, the CDR3 is TGTGCCAGCAGTCAGGGGTTTCAGAACGAGCAGTACTTC. Translation gives CASSQGFQNEQYF. The chain carries TRBV6-2 or TRBV6-3 and TRBJ2-7, with TRBD1 as a possible D gene (6 bases). V lost 5 bases and J lost 5, with 13 bases in between. CDR1 is MNHEY, CDR2 SVGEGT, per germline. CDR3 length: 13 residues.

The chain links TRBV5-5 to TRBJ1-2; no clear D. The ends were cut back, 4 bases at V and 8 bases at J, with 12 bases in the middle. CDR3 length equals 12 residues. CDR1 and CDR2 from the germline V gene are SGHKS and YYEKEE (reference sequence). CDR3 bases: TGTGCCAGCAGCGACCGTCTTTGGGGCTACACCTTC. This codes for CASSDRLWGYTF.

V and J are TRBV19 and TRBJ2-1, with 12 bases identical to TRBD2. The junction had 12 bases not matched to a gene; V was cut back by 6 bases and J by 3 bases. The CDR3 length is 18 residues. Germline lookup yields CDR1 LNHDA and CDR2 SQIVND (reference sequence). CDR3 in amino acids: CASRPQGSTSGGYNEQFF. DNA of the CDR3: TGTGCCAGTAGACCTCAGGGTTCGACTAGCGGGGGCTACAATGAGCAGTTCTTC.

The chain uses TRBV30 and TRBJ1-4; D remains ambiguous. The V gene lost 3 bases and the J gene lost 8 bases, with 22 bases spanning the gap. The CDR3 length is 16 residues. CDR1 and CDR2 (germline): GTSNPN, SVGIG (reference sequence). The CDR3 here is CAWSARIPTGREKLFF. In DNA form, the CDR3 reads TGTGCCTGGAGCGCCAGGATTCCGACGGGTAGAGAAAAACTGTTTTTT.

The chain uses TRBV15 and TRBJ2-1, with D perhaps matching TRBD1 or TRBD2 (5 bases each). Germline values: CDR1 LNHNV, CDR2 YYDKDF (reference sequence). The V and J ends lost 5 bases and 4 bases respectively, with 15 bases between them. This CDR3 spans 15 amino acids. Written as DNA, the CDR3 is TGTGCCACCAGCCAGCGCGAGGGGAGTTACAATGAGCAGTTCTTC. Protein product: CATSQREGSYNEQFF.

The chain employs TRBV28 and TRBJ1-1, with D perhaps TRBD1 (5 bases). CDR3 length equals 14 residues. V lost 3 bases to trimming and J lost 1 base, with 9 bases between them. Germline V lookup: CDR1 MDHEN, CDR2 SYDVKM. The DNA for the CDR3 is TGTGCCAGCAGTTTGGGACGTAGGAACACTGAAGCTTTCTTT. Amino acid sequence: CASSLGRRNTEAFF. Full variable domain (outside the CDR3, taken from reference TRBV28 and TRBJ1-1): DVKVTQSSRYLVKRTGEKVFLECVQDMDHENMFWYRQDPGLGLRLIYFSYDVKMKEKGDIPEGYSVSREKKERFSLILESASTNQTSMYLCASSLGRRNTEAFFGQGTRLTVV.

This clone has only one observation. This chain joins TRBV2 and TRBJ1-1; weak D call: TRBD1 (5 bases). This CDR3 comprises 16 residues. V lost 7 bases and J lost 5, with 23 bases in between. Germline assignment: CDR1 SNHLY and CDR2 FYNNEI. Here the CDR3 DNA reads TGTGCCAGCAACGATGGGGTTCGGGGTGGGGGAACTGAAGCTTTCTTT. This codes for CASNDGVRGGGTEAFF.

J is TRBJ2-1 and V is TRBV11-2; D gene unclear. Deletions cut 0 bases from V and 0 bases from J, with 6 bases between. Germline CDR1 is SGHAT and CDR2 is FQNNGV. There are 15 residues in the CDR3. In DNA, the CDR3 is TGTGCCAGCAGCTTAGAAACTTCCTCCTACAATGAGCAGTTCTTC. Residues: CASSLETSSYNEQFF.

This sequence joins TRBV27 and TRBJ1-6, with D maybe TRBD1 (5 bases). This CDR3 is 16 amino acids long. Trimming removed 3 bases from V and 5 bases from J, with 14 bases in between. The germline V gene has CDR1 MNHEY and CDR2 SMNVEV (reference sequence). CDR3 amino acids: CASSFAPGPNNSPLHF. CDR3 nucleotides: TGTGCCAGCAGTTTCGCCCCGGGACCAAATAATTCACCCCTCCACTTT.

V and J are TRBV4-1 and TRBJ1-5, with D tentatively TRBD1 (5 bases). Trimming shortened V by 4 bases and J by 7 bases, and 20 bases separated the two germline ends. The length of the CDR3 is 16 residues. Looked up from germline, CDR1 is MGHRA and CDR2 is YSYEKL. Here the CDR3 DNA reads TGCGCCAGCAGCCTATCGCGGGCTCGGGGCCCGCAGCCCCAGCATTTT. Protein: CASSLSRARGPQPQHF.

In this sample, this clone turned up once. V is TRBV28 and J is TRBJ2-3, with 10 positions matching TRBD2. The CDR3 loop spans 15 amino acids. Germline V gene lookup returns CDR1 MDHEN and CDR2 SYDVKM. Trimming at V came to 7 bases and at J to 2 bases, leaving 6 bases not matched to a gene. The CDR3, as DNA: TGTGCCAGCACGAGACTAGCGGGTGTCACAGATACGCAGTATTTT. Translated: CASTRLAGVTDTQYF. Using reference TRBV28 and TRBJ2-3 for the parts outside the CDR3, the full variable domain is DVKVTQSSRYLVKRTGEKVFLECVQDMDHENMFWYRQDPGLGLRLIYFSYDVKMKEKGDIPEGYSVSREKKERFSLILESASTNQTSMYLCASTRLAGVTDTQYFGPGTRLTVL.

The rearrangement joins TRBV12-5 to TRBJ1-5, with no clear D. Trimming left V 2 bases short and J 0 bases short, with 8 bases between. Looked up from germline, CDR1 is LGHNT and CDR2 is FRNRAP. The CDR3 is 15 residues long. The CDR3 protein is CASGLHEVSNQPQHF. In nucleotides, the CDR3 is TGTGCTAGTGGTTTGCACGAAGTTAGCAATCAGCCCCAGCATTTT.